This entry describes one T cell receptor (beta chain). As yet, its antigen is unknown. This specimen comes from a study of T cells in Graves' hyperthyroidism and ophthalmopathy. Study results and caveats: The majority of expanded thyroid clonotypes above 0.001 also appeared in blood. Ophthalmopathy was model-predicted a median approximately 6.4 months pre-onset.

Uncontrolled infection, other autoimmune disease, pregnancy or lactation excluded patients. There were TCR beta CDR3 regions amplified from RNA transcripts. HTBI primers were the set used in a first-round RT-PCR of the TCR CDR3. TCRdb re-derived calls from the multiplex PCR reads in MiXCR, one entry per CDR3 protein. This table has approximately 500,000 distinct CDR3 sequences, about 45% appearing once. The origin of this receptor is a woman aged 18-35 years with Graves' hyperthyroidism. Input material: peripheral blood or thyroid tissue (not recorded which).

CDR3 DNA: TGCAGCGTCCCGACCCCGGGTGCAACTAATGAAAAACTGTTTTTT. It encodes CSVPTPGATNEKLFF. The V and J genes are TRBV29-1 and TRBJ1-4; D remains ambiguous. Looked up from germline, CDR1 is SQVTM and CDR2 is ANQGSEA. The V end lost 6 bases, the J end lost 0 bases, and 14 bases lay between the germline ends. The CDR3 loop spans 15 amino acids.